This T cell receptor beta chain was observed in a study of blood T cell repertoires in COVID-19. Whole-study context: Sources were T cells, B-cell-depleted T cells, or PBMCs; the material itself was cDNA or gDNA.

Germline CDR1 reads SGDLS; CDR2 reads YYNGEE. J lost 4 bases, V lost 2 bases, and 5 bases had no gene match. The CDR3 sequence is 14 residues long. In the original analysis: Estimation of nucleated cell counts was performed using reference gene primer amplification. Sequenced by immunoSEQ multiplex PCR; TCRdb stores in-frame clones only, minus some. D and trimming were read from the DNA, whereas the V and J calls and clone size are those reported in that table. The sample yields roughly 280,000 clones, roughly nine tenths seen once. The sequence was obtained from a man aged 45-65 years with acute or convalescent COVID-19. Sequenced input: peripheral blood. The chain links TRBV9 to TRBJ1-2; 7 bases agree with TRBD1. The CDR3 DNA reads as TGTGCCAGCAGCGTTGGGGACAGCTCCTATGGCTACACCTTC. This gives the protein CASSVGDSSYGYTF.